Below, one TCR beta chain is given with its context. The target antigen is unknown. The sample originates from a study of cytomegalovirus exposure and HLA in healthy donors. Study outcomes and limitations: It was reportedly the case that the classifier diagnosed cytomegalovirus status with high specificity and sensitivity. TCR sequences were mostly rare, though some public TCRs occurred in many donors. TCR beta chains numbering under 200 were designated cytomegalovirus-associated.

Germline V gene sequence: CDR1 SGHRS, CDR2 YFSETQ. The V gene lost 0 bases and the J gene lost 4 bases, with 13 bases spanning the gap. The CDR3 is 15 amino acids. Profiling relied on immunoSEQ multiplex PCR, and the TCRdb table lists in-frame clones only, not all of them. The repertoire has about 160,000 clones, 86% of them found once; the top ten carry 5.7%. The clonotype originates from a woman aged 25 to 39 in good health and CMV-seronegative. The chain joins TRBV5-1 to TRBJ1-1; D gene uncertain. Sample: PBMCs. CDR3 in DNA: TGCGCCAGCAGCTTGGGGGCGGTAACGTTCACTGAAGCTTTCTTT. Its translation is CASSLGAVTFTEAFF.